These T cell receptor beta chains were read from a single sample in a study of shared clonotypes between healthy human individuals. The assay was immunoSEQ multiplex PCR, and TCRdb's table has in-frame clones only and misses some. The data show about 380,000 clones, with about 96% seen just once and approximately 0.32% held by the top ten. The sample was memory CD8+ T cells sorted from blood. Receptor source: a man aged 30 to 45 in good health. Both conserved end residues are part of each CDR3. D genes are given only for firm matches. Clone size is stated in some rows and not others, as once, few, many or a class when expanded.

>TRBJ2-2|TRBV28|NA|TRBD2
CASNPLAGVEGTGELFF
TGTGCCAGCAATCCACTAGCGGGAGTTGAGGGCACCGGGGAGCTGTTTTTT
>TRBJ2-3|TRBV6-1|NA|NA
CASSRDRASTDTQYF
TGTGCCAGCAGTCGGGACCGAGCTAGCACAGATACGCAGTATTTT
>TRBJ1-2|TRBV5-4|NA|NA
CASSLGNGYTF
TGTGCCAGCAGCTTGGGGAATGGCTACACCTTC
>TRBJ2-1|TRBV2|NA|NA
CASSPLGGAPDSSYNEQFF
TGTGCCAGCAGCCCATTGGGGGGAGCGCCCGATAGCTCCTACAATGAGCAGTTCTTC
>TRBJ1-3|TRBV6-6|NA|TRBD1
CASSYPGQYADTIYF
TGTGCCAGCAGTTACCCGGGACAGTATGCGGACACCATATATTTT
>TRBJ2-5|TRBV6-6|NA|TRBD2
CASSTGLAGGRKTQYF
TGTGCCAGCAGTACGGGACTAGCGGGAGGTCGGAAGACCCAGTACTTC
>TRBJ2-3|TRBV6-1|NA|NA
CASSEVARRGDTQYF
TGTGCCAGCTCGGAGGTGGCCCGTCGTGGGGATACGCAGTATTTT
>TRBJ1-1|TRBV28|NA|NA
CASSFAGNTEAFF
TGTGCCAGCAGTTTCGCAGGGAACACTGAAGCTTTCTTT
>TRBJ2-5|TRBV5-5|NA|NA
CASSAGGGRLETQYF
TGTGCCAGCAGCGCAGGGGGCGGGAGGTTGGAGACCCAGTACTTC
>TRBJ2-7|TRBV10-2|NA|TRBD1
CASSDEGGTGVRQYF
TGCGCCAGCAGTGATGAGGGGGGGACAGGGGTGCGGCAGTACTTC
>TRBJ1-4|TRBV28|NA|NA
CASSPHPRQSTNEKLFF
TGTGCCAGCAGTCCCCACCCTCGACAGTCAACTAATGAAAAACTGTTTTTT
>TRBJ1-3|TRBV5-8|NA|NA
CASSLENTIYF
TGTGCCAGCAGCTTGGAAAACACCATATATTTT
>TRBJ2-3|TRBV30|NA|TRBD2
CAWSVSSGRTDTQYF
TGTGCCTGGAGTGTAAGTAGCGGGAGAACAGATACGCAGTATTTT
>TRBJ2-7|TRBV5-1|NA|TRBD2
CASSFNFREGSYEQYF
TGCGCCAGCAGCTTTAATTTCCGGGAGGGCTCCTACGAGCAGTACTTC
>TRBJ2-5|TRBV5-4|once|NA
CASSLPREETQYF
TGTGCCAGCAGCTTGCCCAGGGAAGAGACCCAGTACTTC
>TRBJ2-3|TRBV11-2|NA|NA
CASSSTDTQYF
TGTGCCAGCAGCTCCACAGATACGCAGTATTTT
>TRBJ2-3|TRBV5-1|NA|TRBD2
CASSVAGVPDTQYF
TGCGCCAGCAGCGTAGCGGGAGTCCCCGATACGCAGTATTTT
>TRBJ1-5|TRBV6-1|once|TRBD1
CASSERDSQPQHF
TGTGCCAGCAGTGAAAGGGACAGTCAGCCCCAGCATTTT
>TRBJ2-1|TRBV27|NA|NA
CASSLYFRADNEQFF
TGTGCCAGCAGTTTATATTTCAGGGCTGACAATGAGCAGTTCTTC
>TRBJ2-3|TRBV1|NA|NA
CTSSIAGGTDTQYF
TGCACCAGCAGTATAGCGGGAGGCACAGATACGCAGTATTTT
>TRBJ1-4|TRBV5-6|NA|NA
CASSLRGGNEKLFF
TGTGCCAGCAGCTTACGGGGAGGTAATGAAAAACTGTTTTTT
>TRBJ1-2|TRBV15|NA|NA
CATSRVRAVYGADYTF
TGTGCCACCAGCAGAGTTCGGGCTGTCTATGGTGCGGACTACACCTTC
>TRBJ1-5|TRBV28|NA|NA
CAVWGGSNQPQHF
TGTGCCGTTTGGGGCGGGAGCAATCAGCCCCAGCATTTT
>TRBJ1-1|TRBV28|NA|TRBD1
CASRVTGTLNTEAFF
TGTGCCAGCAGGGTGACAGGGACCTTGAACACTGAAGCTTTCTTT
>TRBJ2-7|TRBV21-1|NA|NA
CASSKDAGSEQYF
TGTGCCAGCAGCAAAGACGCGGGGTCCGAGCAGTACTTC
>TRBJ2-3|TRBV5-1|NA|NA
CASSRAGVGTDTQYF
TGCGCCAGCAGCCGTGCAGGGGTGGGCACAGATACGCAGTATTTT
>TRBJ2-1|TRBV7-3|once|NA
CASSPRPGNEQFF
TGTGCCAGCAGCCCTCGACCCGGCAATGAGCAGTTCTTC
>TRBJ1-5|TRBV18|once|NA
CASSGSEQQPQHF
TGTGCCAGCTCAGGGTCAGAACAACAGCCCCAGCATTTT
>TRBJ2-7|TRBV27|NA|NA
CASSSSSWNYEQYF
TGTGCCAGCAGTTCTTCTTCTTGGAATTACGAGCAGTACTTC
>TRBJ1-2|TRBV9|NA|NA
CASSVEDNYGYTF
TGTGCCAGCAGCGTAGAGGACAACTATGGCTACACCTTC
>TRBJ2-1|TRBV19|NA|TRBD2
CASSMREAYNEQFF
TGTGCCAGTAGTATGCGGGAGGCCTACAATGAGCAGTTCTTC
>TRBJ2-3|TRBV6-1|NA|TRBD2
CASCAGGAGADTQYF
TGTGCCAGCTGCGCGGGAGGCGCTGGGGCAGATACGCAGTATTTT
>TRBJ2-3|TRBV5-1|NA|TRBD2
CASSLVGLAGPADTQYF
TGCGCCAGCAGCTTGGTAGGGCTAGCGGGACCGGCAGATACGCAGTATTTT
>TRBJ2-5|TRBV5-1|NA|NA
CASSLGPGTYQETQYF
TGCGCCAGCAGCTTGGGACCAGGGACGTACCAAGAGACCCAGTACTTC
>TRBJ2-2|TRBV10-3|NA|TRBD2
CAISEPAGGGGTGELFF
TGTGCCATCAGTGAGCCCGCGGGAGGGGGCGGCACCGGGGAGCTGTTTTTT
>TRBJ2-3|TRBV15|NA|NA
CATSRDRLRLGGTDTQYF
TGTGCCACCAGCAGAGATAGGTTGAGACTAGGCGGCACAGATACGCAGTATTTT
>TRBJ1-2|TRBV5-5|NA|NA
CASSLAGKYGYTF
TGTGCCAGCAGCTTGGCAGGGAAATATGGCTACACCTTC
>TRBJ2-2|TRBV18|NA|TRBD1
CASSTTDRVSGELFF
TGTGCCAGCTCAACTACGGACAGGGTTTCCGGGGAGCTGTTTTTT
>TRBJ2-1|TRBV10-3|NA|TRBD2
CATTLAGGPNEQFF
TGTGCCACGACACTAGCGGGAGGGCCAAATGAGCAGTTCTTC
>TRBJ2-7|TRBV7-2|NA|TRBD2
CASSRLAEALYEQYF
TGTGCCAGCAGCCGACTAGCGGAGGCCCTCTACGAGCAGTACTTC
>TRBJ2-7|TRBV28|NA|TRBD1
CAILGQEKGEQYF
TGTGCCATCTTGGGACAGGAGAAGGGGGAGCAGTACTTC
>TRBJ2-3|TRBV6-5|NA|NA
CASRGKTSTDTQYF
TGTGCCAGCAGGGGGAAAACTAGCACAGATACGCAGTATTTT
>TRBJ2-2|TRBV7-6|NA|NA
CASSLETRGTGELFF
TGTGCCAGCAGCTTAGAAACCAGGGGAACCGGGGAGCTGTTTTTT
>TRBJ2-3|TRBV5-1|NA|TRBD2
CASSSLAGGGTDTQYF
TGCGCCAGCAGCTCACTAGCGGGAGGGGGCACAGATACGCAGTATTTT
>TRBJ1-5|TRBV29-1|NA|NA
CSVAGASNQPQHF
TGCAGCGTTGCAGGGGCTAGCAATCAGCCCCAGCATTTT
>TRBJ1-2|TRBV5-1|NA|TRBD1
CASSLRSTGATYGYTF
TGCGCCAGCAGCTTGAGGTCGACAGGGGCGACGTATGGCTACACCTTC
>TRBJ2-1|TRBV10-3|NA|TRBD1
CAISKSSDRVNEQFF
TGTGCCATCAGTAAATCTTCGGACAGGGTAAATGAGCAGTTCTTC
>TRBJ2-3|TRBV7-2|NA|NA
CASSLKVWTSTDTQYF
TGTGCCAGCAGCTTAAAAGTTTGGACATCGACAGATACGCAGTATTTT
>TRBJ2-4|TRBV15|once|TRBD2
CATSRDGPGTSGRGNIQYF
TGTGCCACCAGCAGAGATGGCCCCGGGACTAGCGGGAGGGGAAACATTCAGTACTTC
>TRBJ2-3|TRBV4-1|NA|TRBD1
CASSQVRTRDRGIDTQYF
TGCGCCAGCAGCCAAGTCCGAACCCGGGACAGGGGGATAGATACGCAGTATTTT
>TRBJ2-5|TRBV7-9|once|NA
CASKRRAGETQYF
TGTGCCAGCAAGCGGAGGGCCGGAGAGACCCAGTACTTC
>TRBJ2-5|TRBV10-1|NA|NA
CASSEGDQETQYF
TGCGCCAGCAGTGAGGGGGACCAAGAGACCCAGTACTTC
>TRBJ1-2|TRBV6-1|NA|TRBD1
CASSNHRGRNYGYTF
TGTGCCAGCAGTAACCACAGGGGGCGCAACTATGGCTACACCTTC
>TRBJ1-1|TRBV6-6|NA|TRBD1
CASSPGTAPRGTEAFF
TGTGCCAGCAGTCCAGGGACAGCCCCCAGGGGCACTGAAGCTTTCTTT
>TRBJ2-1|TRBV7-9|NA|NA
CASSLLRAGLYNEQFF
TGTGCCAGCAGCTTGTTAAGGGCGGGATTGTACAATGAGCAGTTCTTC
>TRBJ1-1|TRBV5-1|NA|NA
CASSLAFDSEGAFF
TGCGCCAGCAGCTTGGCTTTCGATTCGGAGGGAGCTTTCTTT
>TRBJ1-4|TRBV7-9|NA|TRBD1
CASSPRVQGAGEKLFF
TGTGCCAGCAGCCCCCGGGTACAGGGGGCAGGTGAAAAACTGTTTTTT